The 22 T cell receptor beta chains listed next were all sequenced from one sample in a study of T cells in Graves' hyperthyroidism and ophthalmopathy. TCR beta CDR3 sequences were amplified from RNA transcripts. The HTBI primer set drove a first-round RT-PCR of the TCR CDR3. One entry per CDR3 protein, called by TCRdb with MiXCR from the multiplex PCR reads. This repertoire shows under 250,000 distinct CDR3 sequences, around 26% found once; its top ten account for 35% to 40%. The sample taken for sequencing was blood. These receptors were collected from a woman between 40 and 55 years old with Graves' ophthalmopathy.

This clonotype was counted many times. V and J are TRBV2 and TRBJ2-7, with D possibly called TRBD1 or TRBD2 (6 bases each). This CDR3 has 13 residues. V was shortened by 9 bases and J by 7 bases, with 19 bases between the two germline ends. Per the germline V gene, CDR1 is SNHLY and CDR2 is FYNNEI. CDR3 nucleotides: TGTGCCAGAAGTTCTGTCGGGGGCGATGAGCAGTACTTC. It translates to CARSSVGGDEQYF.

V gene TRBV7-8 combines with J gene TRBJ1-2; 7 bases match TRBD1. Germline CDR1 SGHVS, CDR2 FQNEAQ. After removal of 5 bases from V and 4 bases from J, the junction contained 16 bases not matched to a gene. The CDR3 has 17 residues. CDR3 sequence: CASSPRYGAGGTYGYTF. CDR3 sequence (DNA): TGTGCCAGCAGCCCGAGGTATGGAGCAGGGGGAACCTATGGCTACACCTTC.

This clonotype occurred many times. The chain uses TRBV7-2 and TRBJ2-7; D gene unclear. CDR3 size: 14 residues. V dropped 2 bases and J dropped 5 bases, with 13 bases sitting between them. Looked up from germline, CDR1 is SGHTA and CDR2 is FQGNSA. The DNA for the CDR3 is TGTGCCAGCAGCTTATCTGGTCTCGCCCACGAGCAGTACTTC. This sequence encodes CASSLSGLAHEQYF.

The table lists this clonotype with many counts. The V and J genes are TRBV11-2 and TRBJ2-2, with TRBD2 identical over 13 bases. Germline lookup yields CDR1 SGHAT and CDR2 FQNNGV. The CDR3 length is 17 residues. Unmatched junction bases numbered 4, after V lost 1 base and J lost 5 bases. CDR3 nucleotide sequence: TGTGCCAGCAGCTTAGGGACTAGCGGGAGTTATACCGGGGAGCTGTTTTTT. Protein: CASSLGTSGSYTGELFF.

This clonotype was recorded at least ten times. Being one base from a much bigger clone, this may be a read error. The J gene is TRBJ1-1, the V gene TRBV6-1; TRBD1 is a possible D gene (5 bases). Germline lookup yields CDR1 MNHNS and CDR2 SASEGT. The CDR3 contains 12 residues. Trimming shortened V by 8 bases and J by 3 bases, and 10 bases separated the two germline ends. The CDR3 nucleotides read TGTGCCAGCCGTGGGGGGGACACTGAAGCTTTCTTT. It codes for CASRGGDTEAFF.

The chain joins TRBV5-1 to TRBJ2-5; the D gene is possibly TRBD2 (5 bases). Trimming pared 5 bases from V and 10 bases from J, leaving 21 bases between. CDR3 length: 14 amino acids. CDR1 SGHRS and CDR2 YFSETQ come from the germline V gene. This CDR3 reads CASRLNSAQYIQYF. Here the CDR3 DNA reads TGCGCCAGCAGATTAAATAGCGCCCAGTATATCCAGTACTTC.

Only one count was recorded for this clonotype. This chain uses TRBV6-1 with TRBJ1-2; possibly TRBD1 for D (5 bases). Germline V gene lookup returns CDR1 MNHNS and CDR2 SASEGT. There are 14 residues in the CDR3. Trimming took off 6 bases at V and 2 bases at J, with 13 bases between the two ends. This CDR3 reads CASRVGERNYGYTF. The CDR3 DNA follows: TGTGCCAGCAGAGTGGGGGAGAGGAACTATGGCTACACCTTC.

This clonotype was picked up many times. This rearrangement joins TRBV5-4 to TRBJ2-5; D is uncertain. Germline CDR1 reads SGHNT; CDR2 reads YYREEE (reference sequence). Trimming took 4 bases from V and 4 from J, leaving 11 bases between them. This CDR3 spans 13 amino acids. CDR3 nucleotides: TGTGCCAGCAGCCCGAGCCCCTTAGAGACCCAGTACTTC. Translated: CASSPSPLETQYF.

V usage is TRBV2 and J usage is TRBJ2-5, with D perhaps matching TRBD1 (6 bases). The CDR3 length is 15 residues. V gave up 6 bases and J gave up 2 bases, with 16 bases separating them. Germline CDR1 is SNHLY and CDR2 is FYNNEI. The CDR3 DNA follows: TGTGCCAGCAGGACCGAGGGACAACGACAAGAGACCCAGTACTTC. Translation gives CASRTEGQRQETQYF.

This clonotype was recorded at least ten times. The chain combines TRBV6-5 with TRBJ1-6; 7 bases match TRBD1. J lost 3 bases, V lost 9 bases, and 8 bases had no gene match. Germline CDR1 is MNHEY and CDR2 is SVGAGI. The CDR3 is 15 residues long. This CDR3 is CASCYRGDYNSPLHF. The CDR3 bases are TGTGCCAGTTGTTACAGGGGCGACTATAATTCACCCCTCCACTTT.

At least ten counts were recorded for this clonotype. The chain links TRBV7-2 to TRBJ2-5; D is unclear. Germline assignment: CDR1 SGHTA and CDR2 FQGNSA. Trimming took off 5 bases at V and 5 bases at J, with 15 bases between the two ends. The length of the CDR3 is 14 residues. The CDR3 DNA sequence: TGTGCCAGCAGCCTACGGACGAGAACGGAGACCCAGTACTTC. Translation gives CASSLRTRTETQYF.

This chain connects TRBV4-1 to TRBJ1-6; D is ambiguous. Trimming shortened V by 0 bases and J by 6 bases, and 12 bases separated the two germline ends. Germline assignment: CDR1 MGHRA and CDR2 YSYEKL. There are 16 residues in the CDR3. The CDR3 region has the DNA TGCGCCAGCAGCCAAGAGAAGGCCTCCGTTAATTCACCCCTCCACTTT. Translating it yields CASSQEKASVNSPLHF.

This clonotype has at least ten counts. The chain couples TRBV28 to TRBJ1-6; TRBD1 aligns across 7 bases. Per the germline V gene, CDR1 is MDHEN and CDR2 is SYDVKM. CDR3 length equals 15 residues. Unmatched junction bases numbered 8, after V lost 5 bases and J lost 7 bases. CDR3 bases: TGTGCCAGCAGTCCGGCGAACAGGGGAAATTCACCCCTCCACTTT. Translating it yields CASSPANRGNSPLHF.

This chain uses TRBV30 with TRBJ1-6; TRBD1 might be the D (5 bases). The CDR3 runs to 15 residues. CDR1 is GTSNPN and CDR2 is SVGIG in the germline V gene (reference sequence). Deletions cut 5 bases from V and 7 bases from J, with 18 bases between. The CDR3: CAWASQGVENSPLHF. The CDR3 DNA reads as TGTGCCTGGGCCTCCCAAGGGGTGGAGAATTCACCCCTCCACTTT.

This clonotype appeared many times. The rearrangement joins TRBV11-2 to TRBJ1-2, with D perhaps TRBD1 (5 bases). Trimming pared 5 bases from V and 4 bases from J, leaving 14 bases between. Germline CDR1 SGHAT, CDR2 FQNNGV. The CDR3 spans 14 residues. The chain's CDR3 is CASSTLGGGYGYTF. In DNA, the CDR3 is TGTGCCAGCAGCACCCTCGGGGGGGGCTATGGCTACACCTTC.

The rearrangement joins TRBV11-1 to TRBJ2-5; 9 bases line up with TRBD1. With V trimmed by 5 bases and J by 3 bases, 10 bases remained unmatched. Germline V gene lookup returns CDR1 SGHAT and CDR2 FQDESV (reference sequence). The CDR3 covers 16 residues. The CDR3, as DNA: TGTGCCAGCAGCCGACTACAGGGGGCGGCGGAAGAGACCCAGTACTTC. It is translated as CASSRLQGAAEETQYF.

This clonotype was seen at least ten times. The CDR3 protein is CASSDLSTGSEQYF. The CDR3 DNA reads TGTGCCAGCAGTGACCTGTCAACAGGGAGCGAGCAGTACTTC. The V and J genes are TRBV6-1 and TRBJ2-7, with TRBD1 as a possible D gene (6 bases). The CDR3 is made up of 14 amino acids. Germline values: CDR1 MNHNS, CDR2 SASEGT. Trimming stripped 3 bases from V and 6 bases from J, with 15 bases between.

Comments on this clonotype: A much larger clone lies one base from this, so it may be a read error. Because it lacks the conserved phenylalanine or tryptophan at the end, this CDR3 is likely a read error. This chain uses TRBV28 with TRBJ1-5; possible D gene TRBD1, 6 bases. V lost 2 bases to trimming and J lost 4 bases, with 12 bases between them. This CDR3 is 15 amino acids long. Germline CDR1 reads MDHEN; CDR2 reads SYDVKM. In nucleotides, the CDR3 is TGTGCCAGCAGTTTAGGGGGGGCCATTAATCAGCCCCAGCATTTA. As protein: CASSLGGAINQPQHL.

This clonotype was seen repeatedly, ten times or more. This CDR3 is CASSPRRKGNFYEQYF. Written as DNA, the CDR3 is TGTGCCAGCAGTCCCAGAAGGAAGGGAAATTTCTACGAGCAGTACTTC. This rearrangement joins TRBV6-1 to TRBJ2-7; no firm D call. The CDR3 is 16 residues long. Germline CDR1 and CDR2: MNHNS and SASEGT. Trimming pared 5 bases from V and 3 bases from J, leaving 20 bases between.

The gene calls are TRBV20-1 and TRBJ1-2; 9 bases align to TRBD1. Per germline, CDR1 DFQATT and CDR2 SNEGSKA (reference sequence). The CDR3 spans 13 residues. V was pared by 3 bases and J by 8 bases, with 7 bases of the junction left unmatched. In DNA form, the CDR3 reads TGCAGTGCTAGCCAACAGGGGGCAAAAGGCTACACCTTC. It translates to CSASQQGAKGYTF.

V usage is TRBV30 and J usage is TRBJ1-2; D gene uncertain. V lost 2 bases to trimming and J lost 4 bases, with 11 bases between them. CDR1 is GTSNPN, CDR2 SVGIG, per germline (reference sequence). The CDR3 has 13 amino acids. The CDR3 DNA reads as TGTGCCTGGAGTCCCTCTGAAGGCTATGGCTACACCTTC. Translating it yields CAWSPSEGYGYTF.

The rearrangement links TRBV12-5 to TRBJ2-7; D not certain. The V end was cut by 5 bases, the J end by 2 bases, with 7 bases between. CDR1 is LGHNT and CDR2 is FRNRAP in the germline V gene. This CDR3 spans 12 amino acids. The CDR3 loop reads CASGRLTYEQYF. The CDR3, as DNA: TGTGCTAGTGGTAGGTTAACCTACGAGCAGTACTTC.